These 15 T cell receptor beta chains came from one sample sequenced in a study of T cells in Graves' hyperthyroidism and ophthalmopathy. RNA transcripts were the template for amplifying TCR beta CDR3 regions. HTBI primers drove first-round RT-PCR of the TCR CDR3. MiXCR, run by TCRdb on the multiplex PCR reads, gives a single entry per CDR3 protein. The sample records around 250,000 distinct CDR3 sequences, 13% to 15% being singletons. The sample comprised blood. These receptors were taken from a woman aged 40 to 50 with Graves' hyperthyroidism that later progressed to Graves' ophthalmopathy.

This chain uses TRBV7-2 with TRBJ2-3, with 9 bases aligning to TRBD1. After removal of 3 bases from V and 3 bases from J, the junction contained 7 bases not matched to a gene. This CDR3 is 16 amino acids long. CDR1 is SGHTA, CDR2 FQGNSA, per germline. CDR3 residues: CASSLHGTGSTDTQYF. CDR3 DNA sequence: TGTGCCAGCAGCTTGCACGGGACAGGGTCAACAGATACGCAGTATTTT.

This clonotype was recorded a few times. This chain connects TRBV12-5 to TRBJ1-5, with a possible D match to TRBD1 (6 bases). The CDR3 runs 15 residues. V was shortened by 6 bases and J by 7 bases, with 19 bases between the two germline ends. Germline V gene data show CDR1 as LGHNT and CDR2 as FRNRAP. The CDR3 protein is CASGPPRDTGQPQHF. CDR3 nucleotides: TGTGCTAGTGGCCCCCCCCGGGACACGGGACAGCCCCAGCATTTT.

This clonotype was observed a handful of times. This chain links TRBV11-2 with TRBJ2-5; D might be TRBD1 or TRBD2, each matching 5 bases. There are 15 residues in the CDR3. Trimming took off 1 base at V and 5 bases at J, with 14 bases between the two ends. Germline V lookup: CDR1 SGHAT, CDR2 FQNNGV. CDR3 amino acids: CASSLGVWGIETQYF. The CDR3 bases are TGTGCCAGCAGCTTAGGGGTCTGGGGGATTGAGACCCAGTACTTC.

With respect to this clonotype: A much more abundant neighbour one base away suggests this may be a read error. The chain recombines TRBV27 with TRBJ1-2; tentative D call: TRBD1 (6 bases). V was shortened by 4 bases and J by 4 bases, with 16 bases between the two germline ends. This CDR3 comprises 15 residues. Per the germline V gene, CDR1 is MNHEY and CDR2 is SMNVEV (reference sequence). This CDR3 reads CASSSPGGRLYGYTF. The CDR3 nucleotides read TGTGCCAGCAGTTCGCCTGGGGGGCGCCTCTATGGCTACACCTTC.

There are many counts of this clonotype. The gene calls are TRBV2 and TRBJ2-2; 7 bases map to TRBD1. The V and J ends lost 5 bases and 6 bases, in that order; junction bases with no gene match: 12. The V gene's germline CDR1 is SNHLY and CDR2 FYNNEI. The CDR3 covers 16 residues. The CDR3 protein is CASSRETGIVSGELFF. The CDR3 coding sequence is TGTGCCAGCAGTCGTGAGACAGGGATCGTGTCCGGGGAGCTGTTTTTT. Using reference TRBV2 and TRBJ2-2 for the parts outside the CDR3, the full variable domain is EPEVTQTPSHQVTQMGQEVILRCVPISNHLYFYWYRQILGQKVEFLVSFYNNEISEKSEIFDDQFSVERPDGSNFTLKIRSTKLEDSAMYFCASSRETGIVSGELFFGEGSRLTVL.

V is TRBV30 and J is TRBJ1-2, with D perhaps TRBD1 (5 bases). V was shortened by 8 bases and J by 8 bases, with 21 bases between the two germline ends. The CDR3 is made up of 13 amino acids. Per the germline V gene, CDR1 is GTSNPN and CDR2 is SVGIG (reference sequence). The CDR3 region has the DNA TGTGCCGGGGGGGGGTGGGGCACACCCGGCTACACCTTC. Translating gives CAGGGWGTPGYTF.

This clonotype was seen repeatedly, ten times or more. This chain connects TRBV7-9 to TRBJ2-7; 12 positions match TRBD2. V lost 7 bases and J lost 5; bases outside the gene matches: 6. CDR1 is SEHNR, CDR2 FQNEAQ, per germline (reference sequence). This CDR3 contains 14 residues. The DNA for the CDR3 is TGTGCCAGCATCCTAGCGGGAGGGCCTAACGAGCAGTACTTC. The encoded protein is CASILAGGPNEQYF.

The genes are TRBV2 and TRBJ2-3; 11 bases agree with TRBD1. Germline V gene lookup returns CDR1 SNHLY and CDR2 FYNNEI. This CDR3 is built from 19 residues. The V gene end was trimmed by 5 bases and the J gene end by 0 bases; junction bases not matched to a gene: 13. The CDR3 bases are TGTGCCAGCAGTCTCGGACAGGGGGCGCCCCTTACGAGCACAGATACGCAGTATTTT. Its translation: CASSLGQGAPLTSTDTQYF.

This clonotype has a count of ten or more. The genes are TRBV10-3 and TRBJ1-2; possible D gene TRBD1, 5 bases. Per the germline V gene, CDR1 is ENHRY and CDR2 is SYGVKD. V gave up 7 bases and J gave up 7 bases, with 16 bases separating them. The CDR3 has 13 residues. The CDR3 sequence is CAITRLGARGYTF. The CDR3 DNA reads TGTGCCATCACCCGACTAGGGGCTCGTGGCTACACCTTC.

This clonotype showed up many times. The chain employs TRBV28 and TRBJ2-3, with D possibly matching TRBD2 (6 bases). Germline CDR1 MDHEN, CDR2 SYDVKM. V was trimmed by 6 bases and J by 5 bases, leaving 15 bases between them. This CDR3 contains 14 residues. The CDR3 DNA reads TGTGCCAGCAGCCTCCGCGGGGCCCAAGATACGCAGTATTTT. Translating gives CASSLRGAQDTQYF.

This clonotype was counted many times. The CDR3 spells CASRRDSNSPLHF. The CDR3 bases are TGTGCCAGCAGACGGGACAGCAATTCACCCCTCCACTTT. The chain is built from TRBV6-1 and TRBJ1-6; 7 nucleotides agree with TRBD1. V lost 6 bases to trimming and J lost 7 bases; unmatched junction nucleotides: 3. This CDR3 is 13 amino acids long. CDR1 MNHNS and CDR2 SASEGT come from the germline V gene.

V is TRBV20-1 and J is TRBJ2-3; D perhaps matches TRBD2 (6 bases). The V gene lost 2 bases and the J gene lost 0 bases, with 18 bases spanning the gap. CDR3 length: 17 amino acids. Germline lookup yields CDR1 DFQATT and CDR2 SNEGSKA (reference sequence). The CDR3 nucleotides are TGCAGTGCTAGAACACAGGCATCTAGCGTTAGCACAGATACGCAGTATTTT. Protein product: CSARTQASSVSTDTQYF.

This clonotype was recorded many times. The chain carries TRBV12-3 or TRBV12-4 and TRBJ2-1, with 11 positions matching TRBD2. The V segment lost 4 bases and the J segment 5 bases; nucleotides outside the gene matches: 1. This CDR3 region has 14 residues. The CDR3 reads CASSWGLADNEQFF. The CDR3 DNA reads TGTGCCAGCAGTTGGGGACTAGCGGACAATGAGCAGTTCTTC.

Many counts were recorded for this clonotype. The gene calls are TRBV28 and TRBJ2-7, with TRBD2 matching over 13 bases. V lost 9 bases, J lost 2 bases, and 7 bases stayed unmatched. In germline, CDR1 is MDHEN, CDR2 SYDVKM. The CDR3 covers 15 residues. CDR3 region: CASSRGLAGPYEQYF. CDR3 DNA: TGTGCCAGTTCAAGGGGACTAGCGGGACCCTACGAGCAGTACTTC.

This clonotype has a count of ten or more. The gene calls are TRBV28 and TRBJ2-1; D gene ambiguous. Germline loops: CDR1 MDHEN, CDR2 SYDVKM. The CDR3 has 9 amino acids. V dropped 10 bases and J dropped 10 bases, with 8 bases sitting between them. The CDR3 DNA sequence: TGTGCCATCGGTTCGGAGCAGTTCTTC. Amino acid sequence: CAIGSEQFF.